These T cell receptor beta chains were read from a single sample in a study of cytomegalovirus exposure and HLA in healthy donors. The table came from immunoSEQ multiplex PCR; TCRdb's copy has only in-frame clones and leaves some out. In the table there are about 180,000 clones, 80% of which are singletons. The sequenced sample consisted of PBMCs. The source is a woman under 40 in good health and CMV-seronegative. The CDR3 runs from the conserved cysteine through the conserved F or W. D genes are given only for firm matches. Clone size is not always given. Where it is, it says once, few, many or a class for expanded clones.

DNA: TGCGCCAGCAGCCAAGTTCTTTATAATCAGCCCCAGCATTTT; CDR3: CASSQVLYNQPQHF; D: -; size: -; V: TRBV4-1; J: TRBJ1-5
DNA: TGTGCCAGCAGCTTAGCGGAAAAACTGTTTTTT; CDR3: CASSLAEKLFF; D: -; size: -; V: TRBV11-2; J: TRBJ1-4
DNA: TGTGCCAGCACCCTGGACCTCGGAGGCTACGAGCAGTACTTC; CDR3: CASTLDLGGYEQYF; D: -; size: few; V: TRBV7-8; J: TRBJ2-7
DNA: TGTGCCAGCAGCTTCGACAGGGGAAGGGCTGAAGCTTTCTTT; CDR3: CASSFDRGRAEAFF; D: TRBD1; size: -; V: TRBV6-5; J: TRBJ1-1
DNA: TGTGCCAGCTCTAAACGGAATGAGCAGTTCTTC; CDR3: CASSKRNEQFF; D: -; size: -; V: TRBV6-5; J: TRBJ2-1
DNA: TGTGCCAGCAGTTACTCTAGCGGGGGATCCTACGAGCAGTACTTC; CDR3: CASSYSSGGSYEQYF; D: TRBD2; size: -; V: TRBV6-6; J: TRBJ2-7
DNA: TGTGCCAGCAGTCCGACTAGCGGCCTCCACAATGAGCAGTTCTTC; CDR3: CASSPTSGLHNEQFF; D: TRBD2; size: -; V: TRBV2; J: TRBJ2-1
DNA: TGTGCCAGCAGTGAAGAGGATTGGAGTGAAGCTTTCTTT; CDR3: CASSEEDWSEAFF; D: -; size: -; V: TRBV6-1; J: TRBJ1-1
DNA: TGTGCCTGGAGTACCCTCCGGACTCGGCGGGGTGACCAGCCCCAGCATTTT; CDR3: CAWSTLRTRRGDQPQHF; D: -; size: -; V: TRBV30; J: TRBJ1-5
DNA: TGCGCCAGCAGCCAAACTTCGGACAGACTCGCATACAATGAGCAGTTCTTC; CDR3: CASSQTSDRLAYNEQFF; D: -; size: -; V: TRBV4-1; J: TRBJ2-1
DNA: TGCGCCAGCAGCTCTGGGACAGGGGGAACAGATACGCAGTATTTT; CDR3: CASSSGTGGTDTQYF; D: TRBD1; size: -; V: TRBV5-1; J: TRBJ2-3
DNA: TGCGCCAGCAGCGCAGGCGGACTAGCGGGGGGGCCGAACACAGATACGCAGTATTTT; CDR3: CASSAGGLAGGPNTDTQYF; D: TRBD2; size: -; V: TRBV4-1; J: TRBJ2-3
DNA: TGTGCCAGCAGCCCCGGGACAACTAATGAGCAGTTCTTC; CDR3: CASSPGTTNEQFF; D: -; size: -; V: TRBV9; J: TRBJ2-1
DNA: TGTGCCAGCAGATACGGGGCTAGCGGGTACACAGATACGCAGTATTTT; CDR3: CASRYGASGYTDTQYF; D: TRBD2; size: once; V: TRBV5-4; J: TRBJ2-3
DNA: TGTGCCAGCAGCTTGGGAAGGACATCAAGCACAGATACGCAGTATTTT; CDR3: CASSLGRTSSTDTQYF; D: -; size: -; V: TRBV7-9; J: TRBJ2-3
DNA: TGTGCCACAAGAAGACAGGACACGGACAATTCACCCCTCCACTTT; CDR3: CATRRQDTDNSPLHF; D: -; size: -; V: TRBV6-6; J: TRBJ1-6
DNA: TGTGCCAGCAGCCAATTTTTAAATTCACCCCTCCACTTT; CDR3: CASSQFLNSPLHF; D: -; size: -; V: TRBV14; J: TRBJ1-6
DNA: TGTGCCAGTAGTATGTTGGGGCAGGCCAGGGGCTACACCTTC; CDR3: CASSMLGQARGYTF; D: -; size: -; V: TRBV19; J: TRBJ1-2
DNA: TGTGCCAGCAGCCCCCAAGGGGGGGGATTGAACTATGGCTACACCTTC; CDR3: CASSPQGGGLNYGYTF; D: -; size: -; V: TRBV9; J: TRBJ1-2
DNA: TGCGCCAGCAGCTTCGAAGCGGGGGGGAGGAATGAGCAGTTCTTC; CDR3: CASSFEAGGRNEQFF; D: TRBD2; size: few; V: TRBV5-1; J: TRBJ2-1
DNA: TGCAGCGCCCTGACTAGTCCTTTCTACGAGCAGTACTTC; CDR3: CSALTSPFYEQYF; D: -; size: -; V: TRBV29-1; J: TRBJ2-7
DNA: TGCGCCAGCAGTCCCTCAGGGTACTCCTACAATGAGCAGTTCTTC; CDR3: CASSPSGYSYNEQFF; D: -; size: -; V: TRBV4-3; J: TRBJ2-1
DNA: TGTGCCAGCAGCCTACGTCCGGGTGAGCAGTACTTC; CDR3: CASSLRPGEQYF; D: -; size: few; V: TRBV4-2; J: TRBJ2-7
DNA: TGTGCCAGCAGCTTGGCCGGGGGGGCGAGGACCTACGAGCAGTACTTC; CDR3: CASSLAGGARTYEQYF; D: TRBD2; size: -; V: TRBV5-6; J: TRBJ2-7
DNA: TGTGCCAGCAGCCCTAATTGGTTCCCCTACAATGAGCAGTTCTTC; CDR3: CASSPNWFPYNEQFF; D: -; size: -; V: TRBV6-1; J: TRBJ2-1
DNA: TGCGCCAGCACCGACAGTACAGCCCTCCACTTT; CDR3: CASTDSTALHF; D: -; size: -; V: TRBV10-2; J: TRBJ1-6
DNA: TGTGCCAGCAGCGTAGGGGCTAGCGGGGGTACCGGGGAGCTGTTTTTT; CDR3: CASSVGASGGTGELFF; D: TRBD2; size: -; V: TRBV9; J: TRBJ2-2
DNA: TGTGCCATCAATGGGCAGCCCCCGGATGGCTACACCTTC; CDR3: CAINGQPPDGYTF; D: -; size: -; V: TRBV10-3; J: TRBJ1-2
DNA: TGTGCCAGCAGCGGAATTCCTGACAGCTTCTCCTATAATTCACCCCTCCACTTT; CDR3: CASSGIPDSFSYNSPLHF; D: -; size: -; V: TRBV27; J: TRBJ1-6
DNA: TGTGCCAGCAGCTTAGGGGGCGCTGATCAGCCCCAGCATTTT; CDR3: CASSLGGADQPQHF; D: -; size: -; V: TRBV7-6; J: TRBJ1-5
DNA: TGTGCCAGCAGCAAATCAGGGGCTCCTAATGAAAAACTGTTTTTT; CDR3: CASSKSGAPNEKLFF; D: -; size: -; V: TRBV7-9; J: TRBJ1-4
DNA: TGTGCCAGCAGCGCTGGGACAGGGGCCTACGAGCAGTACTTC; CDR3: CASSAGTGAYEQYF; D: TRBD1; size: -; V: TRBV11-2; J: TRBJ2-7
DNA: TGTGCCAGTAAAACTACCAGGGGTCATAATTCACCCCTCCACTTT; CDR3: CASKTTRGHNSPLHF; D: -; size: few; V: TRBV19; J: TRBJ1-6
DNA: TGTGCCAGCAGTTACTCATACAGGGGGGACTATGGCTACACCTTC; CDR3: CASSYSYRGDYGYTF; D: TRBD1; size: -; V: TRBV6-5; J: TRBJ1-2
DNA: TGCGCCAGCAGCCTGATGACAGGAGCAACTGGGGCCAACGTCCTGACTTTC; CDR3: CASSLMTGATGANVLTF; D: -; size: once; V: TRBV4-3; J: TRBJ2-6
DNA: TGTGCCAGCAGTTACTTCGGACTCGACACAGATACGCAGTATTTT; CDR3: CASSYFGLDTDTQYF; D: -; size: -; V: TRBV6-5; J: TRBJ2-3
DNA: TGTGCCAGCAGCCAAAAGGGACAGAACACAGATACGCAGTATTTT; CDR3: CASSQKGQNTDTQYF; D: TRBD1; size: -; V: TRBV5-8; J: TRBJ2-3
DNA: TGTGCCAGCAGCTTGGACAGAGAGACCCAGTACTTC; CDR3: CASSLDRETQYF; D: -; size: few; V: TRBV7-8; J: TRBJ2-5
DNA: TGTGCCAGCAGTTACCCCTTGGGCAGGGGATTGTCTGAAGCTTTCTTT; CDR3: CASSYPLGRGLSEAFF; D: -; size: -; V: TRBV6-5; J: TRBJ1-1
DNA: TGTGCCAGCAGTTTAATCTGGCAGCGTTCTGGCTACACCTTC; CDR3: CASSLIWQRSGYTF; D: -; size: once; V: TRBV27; J: TRBJ1-2
DNA: TGCGCCAGCAGTGTCGGGGGGCCGGGGGAAAAACTGTTTTTT; CDR3: CASSVGGPGEKLFF; D: -; size: -; V: TRBV10-2; J: TRBJ1-4
DNA: TGCGCCAGCAGTGCGGCGACAGGGGGCTTCGAGCAGTACTTC; CDR3: CASSAATGGFEQYF; D: TRBD1; size: few; V: TRBV10-1; J: TRBJ2-7